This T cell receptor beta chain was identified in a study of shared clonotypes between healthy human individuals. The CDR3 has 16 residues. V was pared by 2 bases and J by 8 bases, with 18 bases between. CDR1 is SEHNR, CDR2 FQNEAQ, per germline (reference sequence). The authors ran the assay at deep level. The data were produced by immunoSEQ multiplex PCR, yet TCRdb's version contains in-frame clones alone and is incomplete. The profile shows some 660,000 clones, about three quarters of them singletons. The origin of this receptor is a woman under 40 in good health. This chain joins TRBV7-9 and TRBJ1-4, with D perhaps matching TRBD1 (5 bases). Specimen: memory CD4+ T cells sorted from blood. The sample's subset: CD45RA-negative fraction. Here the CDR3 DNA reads TGTGCCAGCAGCTTAAAGAGTTCAATCGAGGGGGAAAAACTGTTTTTT. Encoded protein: CASSLKSSIEGEKLFF.